One and the same sample provided the 28 T cell receptor beta chains below, sequenced in a study of shared clonotypes between healthy human individuals. CD45RO-negative CD8 cells positively selected for CCR7 made up the naive population, which excluded terminally differentiated effector memory CD45RA+ cells. Libraries were prepared by immunoSEQ multiplex PCR; TCRdb keeps only in-frame clonotypes and omits some of them. The sample lists hundreds of thousands of clones, about 95% seen once, with less than 0.13% in the top ten. Sequenced: naive CD8+ T cells sorted from blood. The source is a woman under 40 in good health.

The chain has TRBV5-8 and TRBJ2-5, with D possibly matching TRBD1 (6 bases). Near its end, the DNA agrees better with TRBJ2-7, so the J call may be wrong. Germline assignment: CDR1 SGHTS and CDR2 YDEGEE. The length of the CDR3 is 16 residues. The CDR3 here is CASSSGRGSRGYEQYF. The CDR3 DNA is TGTGCCAGCAGCTCGGGCAGGGGCTCCAGGGGATACGAGCAGTACTTC.

This clone was observed a single time. This rearrangement joins TRBV21-1 to TRBJ2-2; the listed D gene, TRBD1, was not tested against the DNA. TRBV21-1 is designated a pseudogene. CDR3 size: 16 residues. The CDR3 DNA reads as TGTGCCAGCAGCGTCGGGGACAGGACGAACACCGGGGAGCTGTTTTTT. Translated: CASSVGDRTNTGELFF.

The chain uses TRBV6-5 and TRBJ1-5, with D perhaps matching TRBD1 (5 bases). The CDR3 has 14 amino acids. Germline lookup yields CDR1 MNHEY and CDR2 SVGAGI. V lost 4 bases and J 4 bases, leaving 11 bases between the germline ends. CDR3 protein: CASSSSGENQPQHF. In nucleotides, the CDR3 is TGTGCCAGCAGTTCATCGGGGGAGAATCAGCCCCAGCATTTT.

The rearrangement joins TRBV10-3 to TRBJ2-1, with 12 bases that match TRBD2. Germline V gene sequence: CDR1 ENHRY, CDR2 SYGVKD. The CDR3 runs to 20 residues. The ends lost 0 bases at V and 0 bases at J; junction bases unmatched: 9. The CDR3 sequence: CAISESGGLAGPGSYNEQFF. In nucleotides, the CDR3 is TGTGCCATCAGTGAGTCGGGAGGACTAGCGGGACCAGGCTCCTACAATGAGCAGTTCTTC.

This clone was picked up a small number of times. The genes are TRBV11-2 and TRBJ1-2; D is uncertain. CDR3 length equals 11 residues. Germline V lookup: CDR1 SGHAT, CDR2 FQNNGV. The germline V and J ends were trimmed by 1 base and 8 bases, with 5 bases remaining between them. The CDR3 spells CASSLAGGYTF. The CDR3 DNA sequence: TGTGCCAGCAGCTTAGCCGGCGGCTACACCTTC.

CDR3 nucleotide sequence: TGTGCCAGCAGCCCGGGAGGAACTGGAAACACCATATATTTT. Its protein is CASSPGGTGNTIYF. V gene TRBV5-4 combines with J gene TRBJ1-3; D is unclear. CDR3 length: 14 residues. Trimming took 4 bases from V and 2 from J, leaving 10 bases between them. Germline CDR1 SGHNT, CDR2 YYREEE (reference sequence). Variable domain in full (rest from reference TRBV5-4 and TRBJ1-3): ETGVTQSPTHLIKTRGQQVTLRCSSQSGHNTVSWYQQALGQGPQFIFQYYREEENGRGNFPPRFSGLQFPNYSSELNVNALELDDSALYLCASSPGGTGNTIYFGEGSWLTVV.

The rearrangement joins TRBV6-1 to TRBJ1-1, with D possibly TRBD1 on 5 matching bases. This CDR3 has 13 amino acids. Deletions cut 11 bases from V and 4 bases from J, with 17 bases between. Germline CDR1 MNHNS, CDR2 SASEGT. CDR3 nucleotides: TGTGCCGGGGGTGGGAGGGTGGCCACTGAAGCTTTCTTT. Translation: CAGGGRVATEAFF.

V gene TRBV28 combines with J gene TRBJ1-2; D is uncertain. CDR3 length equals 15 residues. Trimming cost V 5 bases and J 0 bases, with 13 bases left between them. Germline CDR1 is MDHEN and CDR2 is SYDVKM. The DNA for the CDR3 is TGTGCCAGCAGTACCCCCGGGAGAACTAACTATGGCTACACCTTC. Translation gives CASSTPGRTNYGYTF.

This chain connects TRBV14 to TRBJ1-4; the match to TRBD1 covers 8 bases. V was clipped by 3 bases and J by 8 bases; unmatched bases: 2. The CDR3 extends over 13 amino acids. CDR1 and CDR2 (germline): SGHDN, FVKESK. The CDR3 is CASSHWTGEKLFF. Written as DNA, the CDR3 is TGTGCCAGCAGCCACTGGACAGGGGAAAAACTGTTTTTT.

The gene calls are TRBV2 and TRBJ2-7; D possibly corresponds to TRBD2 (6 bases). The CDR3 length is 15 residues. Between the trimmed V and J ends, which lost 2 bases and 9 bases, there was a span of 20 bases. CDR1 is SNHLY, CDR2 FYNNEI, per germline. The CDR3 reads CASSERGSGYRGQYF. CDR3 sequence (DNA): TGTGCCAGCAGTGAACGCGGTAGCGGATACCGGGGGCAGTACTTC.

J is TRBJ2-7 and V is TRBV28; D gene unclear. V was shortened by 6 bases and J by 0 bases, with 12 bases between the two germline ends. The CDR3 sequence is 14 residues long. CDR1 MDHEN and CDR2 SYDVKM come from the germline V gene. The CDR3 spells CASSPRGNSYEQYF. The CDR3 nucleotides read TGTGCCAGCAGCCCCCGAGGAAACTCCTACGAGCAGTACTTC. Full variable domain (outside the CDR3, taken from reference TRBV28 and TRBJ2-7): DVKVTQSSRYLVKRTGEKVFLECVQDMDHENMFWYRQDPGLGLRLIYFSYDVKMKEKGDIPEGYSVSREKKERFSLILESASTNQTSMYLCASSPRGNSYEQYFGPGTRLTVT.

CDR3 in amino acids: CASSSRGAQGFTGEQYF. The CDR3 region has the DNA TGTGCCAGCAGCTCAAGGGGTGCGCAGGGTTTTACGGGCGAGCAGTACTTC. The chain combines TRBV5-5 with TRBJ2-7, with D possibly being TRBD1 (5 bases). The germline CDR1 and CDR2 sequences are SGHKS and YYEKEE (reference sequence). The V end was cut by 3 bases, the J end by 6 bases, with 25 bases between. This CDR3 is built from 17 residues.

The chain joins TRBV5-4 to TRBJ2-1; 10 nucleotides agree with TRBD2. The germline gives CDR1 SGHNT, CDR2 YYREEE (reference sequence). J gave up 3 bases and V 4 bases, and 10 bases lay outside the gene matches. The CDR3 consists of 17 residues. The CDR3, as DNA: TGTGCCAGCAGCACGCCAGACACTAGCGGGAACTACAATGAGCAGTTCTTC. It translates to CASSTPDTSGNYNEQFF.

The chain employs TRBV5-6 and TRBJ1-2; D ambiguous. Germline assignment: CDR1 SGHDT and CDR2 YYEEEE. V was shortened by 0 bases and J by 4 bases, with 10 bases between the two germline ends. The CDR3 totals 14 residues. The CDR3 bases are TGTGCCAGCAGCTTGGGTCGGGCCCGCTATGGCTACACCTTC. Translation gives CASSLGRARYGYTF. The whole variable domain, filled in from reference TRBV5-6 and TRBJ1-2, reads DAGVTQSPTHLIKTRGQQVTLRCSPKSGHDTVSWYQQALGQGPQFIFQYYEEEERQRGNFPDRFSGHQFPNYSSELNVNALLLGDSALYLCASSLGRARYGYTFGSGTRLTVV.

This clone was observed a single time. The rearrangement joins TRBV13 to TRBJ2-1, with D perhaps TRBD1 or TRBD2 (6 bases each). Germline V gene sequence: CDR1 PRHDT, CDR2 FYEKMQ (reference sequence). This CDR3 is 13 amino acids long. V lost 8 bases and J lost 9, with 17 bases in between. CDR3 nucleotide sequence: TGTGCCAGCCTCGAGGGGGGAGTGGGTGAGCAGTTCTTC. It encodes CASLEGGVGEQFF.

V and J are TRBV27 and TRBJ1-2; possibly TRBD1 for D (5 bases). V was trimmed by 9 bases and J by 7 bases, leaving 18 bases between them. This CDR3 contains 13 residues. Germline values: CDR1 MNHEY, CDR2 SMNVEV (reference sequence). The CDR3 loop reads CASRPGPAFGYTF. The DNA of the CDR3 is TGTGCCAGTCGCCCGGGACCGGCGTTTGGCTACACCTTC.

Worth noting for this clone: This same CDR3 is encoded by further DNA sequences in the sample. This chain connects TRBV6-5 to TRBJ1-1; the D gene is possibly TRBD1 (5 bases). The CDR3 consists of 13 residues. CDR1 and CDR2 from the germline V gene are MNHEY and SVGAGI. The germline V and J ends were trimmed by 2 bases and 5 bases, with 9 bases remaining between them. Written as DNA, the CDR3 is TGTGCCAGCAGTTACGGGGGAGGAACTGAAGCTTTCTTT. It is translated as CASSYGGGTEAFF.

This chain uses TRBV27 with TRBJ1-2, with a tentative D call TRBD1 (5 bases). Germline CDR1 and CDR2: MNHEY and SMNVEV (reference sequence). The germline V and J ends were trimmed by 5 bases and 4 bases, with 14 bases remaining between them. CDR3 size: 14 residues. The CDR3 sequence: CASSPSLGLYGYTF. The CDR3, as DNA: TGTGCCAGCAGTCCCAGTCTGGGACTCTATGGCTACACCTTC.

V gene TRBV4-1 combines with J gene TRBJ2-1, with 9 positions matching TRBD1. V trimming: 5 bases; J trimming: 4 bases; junction bases outside the gene matches: 3. Germline CDR1 MGHRA, CDR2 YSYEKL. CDR3 length equals 14 residues. CDR3 region: CASSAGTGYNEQFF. CDR3 sequence (DNA): TGCGCCAGCAGCGCCGGGACAGGGTACAATGAGCAGTTCTTC.

The CDR3 sequence: CASSDPTSGRAGELFF. The CDR3 region has the DNA TGTGCCAGCAGTGACCCCACTAGCGGGAGGGCCGGGGAGCTGTTTTTT. The chain recombines TRBV2 with TRBJ2-2, with 13 bases aligning to TRBD2. The V gene's germline CDR1 is SNHLY and CDR2 FYNNEI. This CDR3 is 16 amino acids long. The J segment lost 6 bases and the V segment lost 3 bases, leaving 4 bases of the junction unmatched.

This clone is a singleton in its sample. The chain combines TRBV29-1 with TRBJ2-2; 8 bases are shared with TRBD1. The CDR3 sequence is 14 residues long. CDR1 and CDR2 from the germline V gene are SQVTM and ANQGSEA. V was pared by 0 bases and J by 9 bases, with 6 bases of the junction left unmatched. The CDR3 loop reads CSVEEGQGGRELFF. The DNA for the CDR3 is TGCAGCGTTGAAGAAGGACAGGGTGGCCGGGAGCTGTTTTTT.

The chain combines TRBV6-1 with TRBJ2-1; 9 bases agree with TRBD1. In germline, CDR1 is MNHNS, CDR2 SASEGT. J lost 8 bases, V lost 4 bases, and 9 bases had no gene match. This CDR3 is 15 amino acids long. CDR3 sequence reads: CASSVGQGLLDEQFF. As DNA, the CDR3 is TGTGCCAGCAGTGTAGGACAGGGGCTGTTGGATGAGCAGTTCTTC.

This rearrangement joins TRBV15 to TRBJ2-5; 8 positions match TRBD1. Germline lookup yields CDR1 LNHNV and CDR2 YYDKDF (reference sequence). The V and J ends lost 1 base and 1 base, in that order; junction bases with no gene match: 2. The CDR3 runs to 15 residues. The CDR3 sequence: CATSRGTGLQETQYF. The CDR3 nucleotides are TGTGCCACCAGCAGAGGGACAGGGCTCCAAGAGACCCAGTACTTC. Combining the CDR3 with reference TRBV15 and TRBJ2-5 gives the whole variable domain DAMVIQNPRYQVTQFGKPVTLSCSQTLNHNVMYWYQQKSSQAPKLLFHYYDKDFNNEADTPDNFQSRRPNTSFCFLDIRSPGLGDTAMYLCATSRGTGLQETQYFGPGTRLLVL.

The chain uses TRBV6-5 and TRBJ1-2; 7 bases are shared with TRBD1. CDR3 length: 14 residues. V lost 3 bases, J lost 7 bases, and 8 bases stayed unmatched. Germline V CDR1 and CDR2: MNHEY, SVGAGI. CDR3 region: CASSYRQGEIGYTF. The CDR3 DNA follows: TGTGCCAGCAGTTATCGACAGGGTGAGATTGGCTACACCTTC.

V and J are TRBV5-4 and TRBJ2-5, with D perhaps TRBD2 (5 bases). Germline loops: CDR1 SGHNT, CDR2 YYREEE (reference sequence). With 5 bases removed from V and 5 bases from J, the gap between germline ends came to 13 bases. The CDR3 is 13 amino acids. The CDR3 bases are TGTGCCAGCAGGTCCGGGGATGATGAGACCCAGTACTTC. This codes for CASRSGDDETQYF.

In the case of this clone: Additional DNA sequences in this sample encode the identical CDR3. The chain uses TRBV9 and TRBJ2-1; D gene unclear. CDR3 length: 14 residues. Germline values: CDR1 SGDLS, CDR2 YYNGEE. Trimming took 0 bases from V and 4 from J, leaving 8 bases between them. DNA for the CDR3: TGTGCCAGCAGCGTAGGGGTTTCGTACAATGAGCAGTTCTTC. Its protein product is CASSVGVSYNEQFF.

This rearrangement joins TRBV6-5 to TRBJ2-2; D not certain. CDR1 is MNHEY, CDR2 SVGAGI, per germline. The CDR3 runs to 12 residues. V shed 0 bases and J shed 6 bases, with 2 bases lying between them. In nucleotides, the CDR3 is TGTGCCAGCAGTTACTCCCCCGGGGAGCTGTTTTTT. Its protein product is CASSYSPGELFF.

The chain employs TRBV10-2 and TRBJ2-3; D unclear. The CDR3 has 11 amino acids. The V end lost 3 bases, the J end lost 4 bases, and 2 bases lay between the germline ends. Looked up from germline, CDR1 is WSHSY and CDR2 is SAAADI. The CDR3 protein is CASSDADTQYF. The DNA of the CDR3 is TGCGCCAGCAGTGACGCAGATACGCAGTATTTT.